The 32 T cell receptor beta chains given below trace back to one sample, sequenced in a study of cytomegalovirus exposure and HLA in healthy donors. TCRdb's copy holds only in-frame clones and misses some; the assay was immunoSEQ multiplex PCR. The sample yields roughly 150,000 clones, around four fifths seen once. Sequenced sample: PBMCs. The receptors shown here come from a man aged 30 to 45 in good health and CMV-seropositive.

The chain combines TRBV4-3 with TRBJ1-2; 9 bases match TRBD1. V lost 3 bases and J lost 8; bases outside the gene matches: 10. The length of the CDR3 is 15 residues. The V gene's germline CDR1 is LGHNA and CDR2 YSLEER. CDR3 DNA sequence: TGCGCCAGCAGCCACCTAATAACAGGGGGCGCAGGCTACACCTTC. Translating gives CASSHLITGGAGYTF.

The gene calls are TRBV4-2 and TRBJ2-7, with 7 bases aligning to TRBD2. V shed 1 base, J shed 1 base, and the junction held 4 bases outside the gene matches. Germline V gene sequence: CDR1 LGHNA, CDR2 YNFKEQ. The CDR3 extends over 15 amino acids. The CDR3 DNA reads as TGTGCCAGCAGCCAAGGACTAGCAGGGTCCTACGAGCAGTACTTC. Its protein product is CASSQGLAGSYEQYF.

As DNA, the CDR3 is TGTGCCAGCAGCAAGACAGGGGGCCGCAATCAGCCCCAGCATTTT. As protein: CASSKTGGRNQPQHF. The gene calls are TRBV6-5 and TRBJ1-5, with TRBD1 matching over 10 bases. Germline CDR1 is MNHEY and CDR2 is SVGAGI. This CDR3 contains 15 residues. The ends lost 6 bases at V and 2 bases at J; junction bases unmatched: 4.

The rearrangement uses TRBV27 and TRBJ1-6; TRBD1 is a possible D gene (6 bases). Deletions cut 6 bases from V and 10 bases from J, with 16 bases between. The germline CDR1 and CDR2 sequences are MNHEY and SMNVEV (reference sequence). The CDR3 runs to 14 residues. For the CDR3, the DNA is TGTGCCAGCAGCAATCAGGGGTTTGGGTCACCCCTCCACTTT. Its protein product is CASSNQGFGSPLHF.

Notes on this clone: Other DNA sequences of this sample code for an identical CDR3. The chain uses TRBV19 and TRBJ2-7, with D possibly matching TRBD1 (6 bases). Trimming shortened V by 3 bases and J by 4 bases, and 10 bases separated the two germline ends. CDR3 size: 13 residues. Germline CDR1 LNHDA, CDR2 SQIVND (reference sequence). The CDR3 DNA follows: TGTGCCAGTAGTATGGGCAGGGGTTACGAGCAGTACTTC. The encoded protein is CASSMGRGYEQYF.

The chain has TRBV15 and TRBJ1-6; a weak D match, TRBD1 (5 bases). The CDR3 covers 16 residues. The germline V gene has CDR1 LNHNV and CDR2 YYDKDF (reference sequence). Trimming removed 5 bases at V and 5 bases at J, with 16 bases between. CDR3 sequence reads: CATSGGATLDNSPLHF. CDR3 coding DNA: TGTGCCACCAGCGGAGGGGCCACTCTCGATAATTCACCCCTCCACTTT.

The genes are TRBV10-2 and TRBJ2-4; D might be TRBD2 (5 bases). In germline, CDR1 is WSHSY, CDR2 SAAADI. Trimming cost V 10 bases and J 7 bases, with 17 bases left between them. There are 13 residues in the CDR3. The CDR3: CATAWESRNIQYF. The DNA of the CDR3 is TGCGCCACTGCCTGGGAGAGTCGGAACATTCAGTACTTC.

The V gene is TRBV4-1, the J gene TRBJ2-7, with a tentative D call TRBD2 (5 bases). V was shortened by 0 bases and J by 4 bases, with 16 bases between the two germline ends. The CDR3 extends over 16 amino acids. CDR1 MGHRA and CDR2 YSYEKL come from the germline V gene. CDR3 region: CASSQDRDGKAYEQYF. In nucleotides, the CDR3 is TGCGCCAGCAGCCAAGATCGCGACGGGAAAGCATACGAGCAGTACTTC.

The gene calls are TRBV4-1 and TRBJ2-1; 9 bases align to TRBD1. The V gene's germline CDR1 is MGHRA and CDR2 YSYEKL. This CDR3 has 13 amino acids. Trimming at V came to 5 bases and at J to 6 bases, leaving 2 bases not matched to a gene. CDR3 sequence reads: CASSSTGGNEQFF. As DNA, the CDR3 is TGCGCCAGCAGCTCGACAGGGGGCAATGAGCAGTTCTTC.

The rearrangement uses TRBV12-5 and TRBJ1-5; D unresolved. This CDR3 region has 17 residues. Trimming cost V 0 bases and J 5 bases, with 17 bases left between them. CDR1 and CDR2 from the germline V gene are LGHNT and FRNRAP. The CDR3 loop reads CASGLVQASNKYQPQHF. CDR3 bases: TGTGCTAGTGGTTTGGTCCAGGCCAGTAATAAGTATCAGCCCCAGCATTTT.

The V call is TRBV30, the J call TRBJ1-1, with D hard to call. This CDR3 region has 16 residues. Germline V gene data show CDR1 as GTSNPN and CDR2 as SVGIG (reference sequence). Trimming took off 2 bases at V and 4 bases at J, with 20 bases between the two ends. The CDR3 DNA reads TGTGCCTGGAGTCCCGATCAAAAGAGGGCGGTCACTGAAGCTTTCTTT. Its translation is CAWSPDQKRAVTEAFF.

The chain links TRBV5-4 to TRBJ2-3, with D perhaps TRBD2 (6 bases). Germline loops: CDR1 SGHNT, CDR2 YYREEE (reference sequence). This CDR3 is 15 amino acids long. The V end lost 3 bases, the J end lost 0 bases, and 11 bases lay between the germline ends. In DNA form, the CDR3 reads TGTGCCAGCAGCTCCAGCCGGGGGAGCACAGATACGCAGTATTTT. It translates to CASSSSRGSTDTQYF.

The table lists this clone with a few counts. The chain employs TRBV4-1 and TRBJ1-4, with 8 bases matching TRBD1. J lost 4 bases, V lost 4 bases, and 8 bases had no gene match. CDR3 length equals 16 residues. Per the germline V gene, CDR1 is MGHRA and CDR2 is YSYEKL. The CDR3 DNA follows: TGCGCCAGCAGCCCGTACGGGGACAGGCGTAATGAAAAACTGTTTTTT. Protein sequence: CASSPYGDRRNEKLFF.

The chain combines TRBV5-1 with TRBJ2-3; 7 nucleotides align to TRBD2. The CDR3 spans 14 residues. With V trimmed by 1 base and J by 5 bases, 4 bases remained unmatched. Germline V lookup: CDR1 SGHRS, CDR2 YFSETQ. CDR3 protein: CASSLFAGEDTQYF. In nucleotides, the CDR3 is TGCGCCAGCAGCTTGTTTGCGGGGGAAGATACGCAGTATTTT.

V gene TRBV19 combines with J gene TRBJ1-2; D unclear. This CDR3 comprises 15 residues. Germline lookup yields CDR1 LNHDA and CDR2 SQIVND (reference sequence). Trimming pared 3 bases from V and 3 bases from J, leaving 14 bases between. In DNA, the CDR3 is TGTGCCAGTAGTATCTTCGGGGTGGTGGACTATGGCTACACCTTC. As protein: CASSIFGVVDYGYTF.

This clone has a single count. This sequence joins TRBV9 and TRBJ1-3, with TRBD1 identical over 12 bases. The length of the CDR3 is 19 residues. With 4 bases clipped from V and 2 bases from J, the junction kept 13 bases outside the gene matches. Germline CDR1 is SGDLS and CDR2 is YYNGEE. The DNA for the CDR3 is TGTGCCAGCAGCAGTACCGGGACAGGGGGCTACGTCGCTGGAAACACCATATATTTT. It codes for CASSSTGTGGYVAGNTIYF.

This chain connects TRBV7-2 to TRBJ2-1; TRBD2 aligns across 10 bases. CDR3 length: 16 amino acids. Germline lookup yields CDR1 SGHTA and CDR2 FQGNSA. Unmatched junction bases numbered 11, after V lost 5 bases and J lost 7 bases. Here the CDR3 reads CASSTRLAGLGNEQFF. The CDR3 DNA sequence: TGTGCCAGCAGCACGCGACTAGCGGGCCTCGGGAATGAGCAGTTCTTC.

The chain joins TRBV4-3 to TRBJ1-1, with D possibly being TRBD1 (6 bases). Deletions cut 0 bases from V and 6 bases from J, with 8 bases between. The CDR3 runs to 13 residues. Per germline, CDR1 LGHNA and CDR2 YSLEER. The CDR3 DNA sequence: TGCGCCAGCAGCCAAGATCGGACAGCTGAAGCTTTCTTT. It translates to CASSQDRTAEAFF.

The chain is built from TRBV11-3 and TRBJ2-3; the match to TRBD1 covers 9 bases. The CDR3 runs to 15 residues. Germline values: CDR1 SGHNT, CDR2 YENEEA. The V segment lost 6 bases and the J segment 4 bases; nucleotides outside the gene matches: 8. The chain's CDR3 is CASSPGTGNSDTQYF. The CDR3 bases are TGTGCCAGCAGTCCAGGGACAGGGAATTCAGATACGCAGTATTTT.

The chain recombines TRBV6-1 with TRBJ2-5; D is perhaps TRBD2 (7 bases). Trimming took 4 bases from V and 3 from J, leaving 15 bases between them. The CDR3 runs to 15 residues. Germline-derived CDR1 and CDR2 are MNHNS and SASEGT. The CDR3 spells CASSALKGGEETQYF. CDR3 nucleotide sequence: TGTGCCAGCAGTGCCCTCAAGGGGGGGGAAGAGACCCAGTACTTC.

The chain carries TRBV2 and TRBJ1-4; weak D call: TRBD1 (6 bases). CDR3 length: 15 amino acids. Germline values: CDR1 SNHLY, CDR2 FYNNEI. Trimming removed 6 bases from V and 8 bases from J, with 19 bases in between. In nucleotides, the CDR3 is TGTGCCAGCAGAGACCCCGGGACAAGGGCCGAAAAACTGTTTTTT. It codes for CASRDPGTRAEKLFF.

The chain uses TRBV9 and TRBJ2-1, with D possibly being TRBD1 (5 bases). V lost 4 bases, J lost 6 bases, and 8 bases lay in between. There are 12 residues in the CDR3. Germline loops: CDR1 SGDLS, CDR2 YYNGEE. The CDR3 coding sequence is TGTGCCAGCAGCTTCCAGGGCAATGAGCAGTTCTTC. The encoded protein is CASSFQGNEQFF.

This rearrangement joins TRBV4-1 to TRBJ2-1, with 15 bases lining up with TRBD2. The CDR3 contains 14 residues. Germline trimming cut 5 bases from V and 7 bases from J; bases unmatched to any gene: 0. CDR1 is MGHRA and CDR2 is YSYEKL in the germline V gene. The CDR3 spells CASSGTSGGNEQFF. In DNA form, the CDR3 reads TGCGCCAGCAGCGGGACTAGCGGGGGGAATGAGCAGTTCTTC.

CDR3 nucleotide sequence: TGTGCCAGCAGCCGAGGACAGGGATACACCGGGGAGCTGTTTTTT. It translates to CASSRGQGYTGELFF. The chain employs TRBV5-4 and TRBJ2-2, with TRBD1 matching over 8 bases. The CDR3 extends over 15 amino acids. V was clipped by 4 bases and J by 3 bases; unmatched bases: 5. Germline V gives CDR1 SGHNT, CDR2 YYREEE (reference sequence).

The gene calls are TRBV15 and TRBJ1-5; D not certain. This CDR3 is built from 14 residues. V lost 2 bases, J lost 0 bases, and 5 bases lay in between. Germline V lookup: CDR1 LNHNV, CDR2 YYDKDF (reference sequence). This CDR3 reads CATSRFNSNQPQHF. In DNA form, the CDR3 reads TGTGCCACCAGCAGATTCAATAGCAATCAGCCCCAGCATTTT.

Here the CDR3 DNA reads TGTGCCAGCTCACCACCCCCAGCCAGGGGCAGAGATACGCAGTATTTT. This translates into CASSPPPARGRDTQYF. The V call is TRBV18, the J call TRBJ2-3; D is possibly TRBD1 (6 bases). The germline V gene encodes CDR1 KGHSH and CDR2 LQKENI. Trimming pared 0 bases from V and 5 bases from J, leaving 15 bases between. The CDR3 covers 16 residues. Complete variable domain (other parts from reference TRBV18 and TRBJ2-3): NAGVMQNPRHLVRRRGQEARLRCSPMKGHSHVYWYRQLPEEGLKFMVYLQKENIIDESGMPKERFSAEFPKEGPSILRIQQVVRGDSAAYFCASSPPPARGRDTQYFGPGTRLTVL.

V gene TRBV7-2 combines with J gene TRBJ1-1; TRBD1 aligns across 9 bases. J was trimmed by 4 bases and V by 2 bases; bases with no gene match: 5. The CDR3 covers 15 residues. Germline CDR1 SGHTA, CDR2 FQGNSA. CDR3 amino acids: CASSLKGQGITEAFF. CDR3 sequence (DNA): TGTGCCAGCAGCTTAAAGGGACAGGGTATCACTGAAGCTTTCTTT.

DNA of the CDR3: TGTGCCAGCACCCCATTGGGACAGGGGAATGAAAAACTGTTTTTT. This sequence encodes CASTPLGQGNEKLFF. V gene TRBV7-9 combines with J gene TRBJ1-4, with 10 positions matching TRBD1. The CDR3 is 15 amino acids. Germline V gene sequence: CDR1 SEHNR, CDR2 FQNEAQ (reference sequence). V dropped 7 bases and J dropped 5; count of bases not matched to a gene: 7.

This clone was detected a few times. This chain connects TRBV5-1 to TRBJ2-7; 9 bases map to TRBD1. The CDR3 has 14 residues. Germline V gene data show CDR1 as SGHRS and CDR2 as YFSETQ. V lost 3 bases and J lost 6; bases outside the gene matches: 7. The CDR3 nucleotides read TGCGCCAGCAGCTGGGGGACAGGGCTCGGCGAGCAGTACTTC. Translated, it gives CASSWGTGLGEQYF.

The rearrangement links TRBV7-2 to TRBJ1-3, with 8 nucleotides matching TRBD1. This CDR3 has 16 residues. Unmatched junction bases numbered 5, after V lost 0 bases and J lost 4 bases. The germline V gene has CDR1 SGHTA and CDR2 FQGNSA. The CDR3, as DNA: TGTGCCAGCAGCTTAGCCGGGACAGGCACCGGAAACACCATATATTTT. Its protein product is CASSLAGTGTGNTIYF.

The V and J genes are TRBV19 and TRBJ2-5; D might be TRBD2 (6 bases). Trimming cost V 1 base and J 5 bases, with 11 bases left between them. Looked up from germline, CDR1 is LNHDA and CDR2 is SQIVND (reference sequence). The CDR3 is 14 residues long. CDR3 coding DNA: TGTGCCAGTAGTATAGTCTCGGGGGAGGAGACCCAGTACTTC. Protein product: CASSIVSGEETQYF.

The chain employs TRBV9 and TRBJ2-5; tentatively, D is TRBD2 (6 bases). Per germline, CDR1 SGDLS and CDR2 YYNGEE. Between the trimmed V and J ends, which lost 2 bases and 6 bases, there was a span of 11 bases. This CDR3 contains 13 residues. CDR3 residues: CASSVGDSQTQYF. CDR3 in DNA: TGTGCCAGCAGCGTTGGGGACTCCCAGACCCAGTACTTC. The whole variable domain, filled in from reference TRBV9 and TRBJ2-5, reads DSGVTQTPKHLITATGQRVTLRCSPRSGDLSVYWYQQSLDQGLQFLIQYYNGEERAKGNILERFSAQQFPDLHSELNLSSLELGDSALYFCASSVGDSQTQYFGPGTRLLVL.